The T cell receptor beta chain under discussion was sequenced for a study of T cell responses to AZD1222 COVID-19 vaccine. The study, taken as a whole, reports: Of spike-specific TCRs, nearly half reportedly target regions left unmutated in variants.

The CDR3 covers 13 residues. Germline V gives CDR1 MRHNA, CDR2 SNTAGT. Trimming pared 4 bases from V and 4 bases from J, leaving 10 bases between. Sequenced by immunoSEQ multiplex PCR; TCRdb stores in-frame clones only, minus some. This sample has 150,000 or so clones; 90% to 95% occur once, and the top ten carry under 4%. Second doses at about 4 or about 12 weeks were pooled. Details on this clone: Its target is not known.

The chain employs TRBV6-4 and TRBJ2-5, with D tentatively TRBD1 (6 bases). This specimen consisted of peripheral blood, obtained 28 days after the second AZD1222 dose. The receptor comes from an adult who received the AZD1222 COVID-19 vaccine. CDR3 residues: CASSVLQGETQYF. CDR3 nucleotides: TGTGCCAGCAGTGTCCTACAGGGAGAGACCCAGTACTTC.